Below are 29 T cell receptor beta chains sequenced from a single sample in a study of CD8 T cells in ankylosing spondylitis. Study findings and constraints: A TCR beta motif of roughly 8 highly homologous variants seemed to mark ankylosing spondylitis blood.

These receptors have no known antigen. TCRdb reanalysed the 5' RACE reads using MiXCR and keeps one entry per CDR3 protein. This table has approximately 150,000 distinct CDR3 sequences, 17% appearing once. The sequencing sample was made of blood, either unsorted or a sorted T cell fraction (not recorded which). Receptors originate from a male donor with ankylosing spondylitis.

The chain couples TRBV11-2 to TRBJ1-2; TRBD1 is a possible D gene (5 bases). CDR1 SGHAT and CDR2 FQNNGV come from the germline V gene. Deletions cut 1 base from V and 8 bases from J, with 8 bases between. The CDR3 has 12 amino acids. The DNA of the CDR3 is TGTGCCAGCAGCTTAGTGGGGCTGGGCTACACCTTC. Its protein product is CASSLVGLGYTF.

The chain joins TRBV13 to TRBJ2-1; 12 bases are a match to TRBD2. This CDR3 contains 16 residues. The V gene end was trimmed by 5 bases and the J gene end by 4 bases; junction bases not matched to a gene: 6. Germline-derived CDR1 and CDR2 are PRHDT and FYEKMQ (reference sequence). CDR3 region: CASSPEGLAGYNEQFF. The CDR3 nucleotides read TGTGCCAGCAGCCCAGAAGGACTAGCGGGATACAATGAGCAGTTCTTC. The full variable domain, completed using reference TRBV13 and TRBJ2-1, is AAGVIQSPRHLIKEKRETATLKCYPIPRHDTVYWYQQGPGQDPQFLISFYEKMQSDKGSIPDRFSAQQFSDYHSELNMSSLELGDSALYFCASSPEGLAGYNEQFFGPGTRLTVL.

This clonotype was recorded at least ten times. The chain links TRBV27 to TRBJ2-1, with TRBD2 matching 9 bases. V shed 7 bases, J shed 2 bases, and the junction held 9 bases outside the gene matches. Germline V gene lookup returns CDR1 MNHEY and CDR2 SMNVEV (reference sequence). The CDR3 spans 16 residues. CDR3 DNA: TGTGCCAGCAAACCACCGGGACTAGCTGCCTACAATGAGCAGTTCTTC. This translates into CASKPPGLAAYNEQFF.

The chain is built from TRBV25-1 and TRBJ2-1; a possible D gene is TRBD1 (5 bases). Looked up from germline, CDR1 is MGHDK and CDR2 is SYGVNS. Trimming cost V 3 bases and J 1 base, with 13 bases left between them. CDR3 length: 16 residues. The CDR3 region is CASSDLSAGSYNEQFF. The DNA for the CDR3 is TGTGCCAGCAGTGATTTGTCCGCAGGGTCCTACAATGAGCAGTTCTTC.

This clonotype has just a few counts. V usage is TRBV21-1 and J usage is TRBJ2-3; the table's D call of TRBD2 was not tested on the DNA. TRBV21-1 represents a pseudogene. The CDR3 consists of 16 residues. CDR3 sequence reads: CASPKGGLASEDTQYF. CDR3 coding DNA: TGTGCCAGCCCAAAAGGGGGACTAGCTTCCGAAGATACGCAGTATTTT.

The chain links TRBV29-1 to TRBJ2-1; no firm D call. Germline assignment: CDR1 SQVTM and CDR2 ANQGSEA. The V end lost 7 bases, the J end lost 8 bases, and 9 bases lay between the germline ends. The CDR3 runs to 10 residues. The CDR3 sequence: CSAWADEQFF. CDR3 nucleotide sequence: TGCAGCGCCTGGGCGGATGAGCAGTTCTTC.

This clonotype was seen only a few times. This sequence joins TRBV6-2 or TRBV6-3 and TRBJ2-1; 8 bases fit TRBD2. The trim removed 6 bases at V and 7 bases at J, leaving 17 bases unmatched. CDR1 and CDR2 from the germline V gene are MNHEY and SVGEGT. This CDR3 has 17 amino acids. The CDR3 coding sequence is TGTGCCAGCAGCCTCCTCGATCTAGCGGGTGTTGAGAATGAGCAGTTCTTC. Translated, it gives CASSLLDLAGVENEQFF.

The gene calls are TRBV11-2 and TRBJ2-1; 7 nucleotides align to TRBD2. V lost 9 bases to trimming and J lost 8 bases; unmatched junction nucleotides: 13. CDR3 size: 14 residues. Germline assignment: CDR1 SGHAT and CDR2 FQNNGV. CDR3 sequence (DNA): TGTGCCAGTAAGACGTCTAGCGGAGCGGATGAGCAGTTCTTC. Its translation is CASKTSSGADEQFF. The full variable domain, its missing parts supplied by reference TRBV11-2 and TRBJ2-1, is EAGVAQSPRYKIIEKRQSVAFWCNPISGHATLYWYQQILGQGPKLLIQFQNNGVVDDSQLPKDRFSAERLKGVDSTLKIQPAKLEDSAVYLCASKTSSGADEQFFGPGTRLTVL.

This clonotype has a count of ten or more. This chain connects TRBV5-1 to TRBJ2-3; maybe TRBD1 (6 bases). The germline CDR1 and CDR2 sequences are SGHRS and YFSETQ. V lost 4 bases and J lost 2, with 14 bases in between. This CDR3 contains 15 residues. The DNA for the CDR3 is TGCGCCAGCAGCCTCGGTGGGGGCCCCACAGATACGCAGTATTTT. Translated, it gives CASSLGGGPTDTQYF.

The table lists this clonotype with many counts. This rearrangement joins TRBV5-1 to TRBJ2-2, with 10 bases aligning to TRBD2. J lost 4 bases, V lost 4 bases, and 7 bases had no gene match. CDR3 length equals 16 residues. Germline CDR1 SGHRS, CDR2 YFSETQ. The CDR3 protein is CASSPRLAGGTGELFF. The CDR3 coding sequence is TGCGCCAGCAGCCCAAGACTAGCGGGTGGCACCGGGGAGCTGTTTTTT.

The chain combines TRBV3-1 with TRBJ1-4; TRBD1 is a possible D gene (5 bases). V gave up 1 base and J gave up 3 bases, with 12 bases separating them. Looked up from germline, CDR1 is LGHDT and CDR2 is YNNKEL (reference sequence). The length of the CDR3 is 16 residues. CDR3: CASSQGGGSANEKLFF. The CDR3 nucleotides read TGTGCCAGCAGCCAAGGGGGGGGGTCGGCTAATGAAAAACTGTTTTTT.

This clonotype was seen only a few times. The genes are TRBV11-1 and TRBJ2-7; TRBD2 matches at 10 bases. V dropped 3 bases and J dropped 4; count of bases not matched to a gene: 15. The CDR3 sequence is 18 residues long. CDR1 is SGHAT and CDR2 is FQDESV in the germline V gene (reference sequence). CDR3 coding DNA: TGTGCCAGCAGCTTTAGGCCTCTAGAACTAGCGGGACCTTACGAGCAGTACTTC. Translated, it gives CASSFRPLELAGPYEQYF.

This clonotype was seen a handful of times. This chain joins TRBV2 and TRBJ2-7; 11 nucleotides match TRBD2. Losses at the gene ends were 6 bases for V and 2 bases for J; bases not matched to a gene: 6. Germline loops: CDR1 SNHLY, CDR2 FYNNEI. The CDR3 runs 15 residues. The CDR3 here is CASRVTSGGTYEQYF. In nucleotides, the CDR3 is TGTGCCAGCAGAGTAACTAGCGGGGGAACCTACGAGCAGTACTTC.

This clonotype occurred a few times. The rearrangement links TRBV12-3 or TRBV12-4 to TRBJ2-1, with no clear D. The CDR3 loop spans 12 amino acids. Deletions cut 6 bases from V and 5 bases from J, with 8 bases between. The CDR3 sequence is CASRLQDNEQFF. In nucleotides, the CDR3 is TGTGCCAGCAGGCTCCAGGACAATGAGCAGTTCTTC.

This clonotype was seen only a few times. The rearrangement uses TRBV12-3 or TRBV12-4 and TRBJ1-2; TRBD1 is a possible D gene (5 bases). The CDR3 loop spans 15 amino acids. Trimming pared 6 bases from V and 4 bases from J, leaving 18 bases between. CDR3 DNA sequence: TGTGCCAGCAGGCGACCGGGACGGGTACTCTATGGCTACACCTTC. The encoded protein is CASRRPGRVLYGYTF.

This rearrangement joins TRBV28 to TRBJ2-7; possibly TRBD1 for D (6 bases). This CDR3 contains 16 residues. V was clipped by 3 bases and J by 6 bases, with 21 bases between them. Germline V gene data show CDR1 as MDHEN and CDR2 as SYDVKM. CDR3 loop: CASSFPSRGRSLEQYF. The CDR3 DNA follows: TGTGCCAGCAGTTTCCCATCCAGGGGAAGGTCCCTCGAGCAGTACTTC.

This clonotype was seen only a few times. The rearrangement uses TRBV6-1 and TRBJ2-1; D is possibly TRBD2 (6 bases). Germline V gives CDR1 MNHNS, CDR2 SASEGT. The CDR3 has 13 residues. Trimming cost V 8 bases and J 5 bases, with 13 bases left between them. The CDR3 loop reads CASALAPNNEQFF. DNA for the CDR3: TGTGCCAGCGCACTAGCACCGAACAATGAGCAGTTCTTC.

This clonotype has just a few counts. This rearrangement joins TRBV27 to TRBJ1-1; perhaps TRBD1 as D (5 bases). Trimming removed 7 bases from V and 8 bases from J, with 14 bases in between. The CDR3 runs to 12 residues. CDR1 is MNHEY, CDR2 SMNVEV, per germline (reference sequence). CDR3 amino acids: CASTDRGDEAFF. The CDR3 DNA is TGTGCCAGCACCGATCGGGGGGACGAAGCTTTCTTT.

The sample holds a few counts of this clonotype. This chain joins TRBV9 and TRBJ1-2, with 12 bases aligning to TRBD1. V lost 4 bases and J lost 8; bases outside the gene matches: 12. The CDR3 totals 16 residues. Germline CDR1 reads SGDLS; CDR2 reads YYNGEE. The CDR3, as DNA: TGTGCCAGCAGCCCGGGACAGGGGGCGCAGGTTCTCGGCTACACCTTC. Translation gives CASSPGQGAQVLGYTF.

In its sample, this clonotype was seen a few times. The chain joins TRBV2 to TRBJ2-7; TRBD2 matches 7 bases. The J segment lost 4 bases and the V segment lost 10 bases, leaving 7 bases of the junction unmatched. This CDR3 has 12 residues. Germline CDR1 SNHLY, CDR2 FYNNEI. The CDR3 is CANFAGAYEQYF. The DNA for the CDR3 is TGTGCCAACTTTGCGGGAGCGTACGAGCAGTACTTC.

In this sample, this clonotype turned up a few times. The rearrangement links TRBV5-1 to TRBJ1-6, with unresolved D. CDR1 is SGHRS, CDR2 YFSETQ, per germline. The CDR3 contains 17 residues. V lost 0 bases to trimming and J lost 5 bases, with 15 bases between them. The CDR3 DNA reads TGCGCCAGCAGCTTGGCATGGACTATCTCAGATAATTCACCCCTCCACTTT. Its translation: CASSLAWTISDNSPLHF.

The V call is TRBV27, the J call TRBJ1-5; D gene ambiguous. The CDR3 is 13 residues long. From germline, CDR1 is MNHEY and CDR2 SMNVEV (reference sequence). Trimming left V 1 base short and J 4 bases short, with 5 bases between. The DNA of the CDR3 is TGTGCCAGCAGTTTATTGCAGAATCAGCCCCAGCATTTT. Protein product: CASSLLQNQPQHF.

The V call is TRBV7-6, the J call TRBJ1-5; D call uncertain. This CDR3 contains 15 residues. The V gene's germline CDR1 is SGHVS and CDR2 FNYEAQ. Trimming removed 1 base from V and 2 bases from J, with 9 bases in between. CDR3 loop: CASSLDLGRNQPQHF. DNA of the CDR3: TGTGCCAGCAGCTTAGACCTTGGGCGCAATCAGCCCCAGCATTTT.

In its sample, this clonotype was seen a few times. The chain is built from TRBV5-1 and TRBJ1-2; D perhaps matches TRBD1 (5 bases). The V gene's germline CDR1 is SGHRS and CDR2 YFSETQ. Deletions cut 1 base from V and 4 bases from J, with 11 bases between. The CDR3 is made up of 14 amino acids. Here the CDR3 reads CASSLLDKTYGYTF. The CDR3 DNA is TGCGCCAGCAGCTTGCTGGACAAAACCTATGGCTACACCTTC.

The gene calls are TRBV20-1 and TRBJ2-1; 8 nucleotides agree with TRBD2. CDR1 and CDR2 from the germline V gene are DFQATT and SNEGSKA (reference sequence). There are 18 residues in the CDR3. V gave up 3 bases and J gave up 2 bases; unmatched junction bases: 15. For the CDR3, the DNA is TGCAGTGCTAGCGGGAGGGAAGTAGCTGTTCCCGCCTACAATGAGCAGTTCTTC. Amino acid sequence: CSASGREVAVPAYNEQFF.

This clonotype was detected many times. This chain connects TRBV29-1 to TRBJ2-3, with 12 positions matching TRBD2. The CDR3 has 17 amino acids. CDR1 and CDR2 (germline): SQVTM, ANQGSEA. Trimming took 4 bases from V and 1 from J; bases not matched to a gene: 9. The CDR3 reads CSVVWLAGGFGTDTQYF. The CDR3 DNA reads TGCAGCGTTGTTTGGCTAGCGGGAGGGTTCGGCACAGATACGCAGTATTTT.

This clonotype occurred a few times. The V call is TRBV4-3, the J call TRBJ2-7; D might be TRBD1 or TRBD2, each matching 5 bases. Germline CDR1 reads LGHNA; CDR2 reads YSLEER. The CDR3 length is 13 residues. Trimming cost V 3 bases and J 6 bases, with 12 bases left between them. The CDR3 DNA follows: TGCGCCAGCAGCCACCAGGGAGCCGGCGAGCAGTACTTC. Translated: CASSHQGAGEQYF.

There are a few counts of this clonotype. DNA for the CDR3: TGTGCCAGCAGCTCCCAGATTGAGCGGGAGTACGAGCAGTACTTC. This sequence encodes CASSSQIEREYEQYF. The rearrangement links TRBV7-2 to TRBJ2-7, with 8 bases matching TRBD2. Germline CDR1 and CDR2: SGHTA and FQGNSA. There are 15 residues in the CDR3. V was clipped by 4 bases and J by 4 bases; unmatched bases: 9.

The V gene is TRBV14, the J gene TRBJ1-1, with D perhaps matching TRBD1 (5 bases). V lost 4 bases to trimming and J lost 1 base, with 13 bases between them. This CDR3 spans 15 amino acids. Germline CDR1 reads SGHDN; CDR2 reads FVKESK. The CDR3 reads CASSRRPGGNTEAFF. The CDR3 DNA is TGTGCCAGCAGCCGCCGTCCTGGGGGGAACACTGAAGCTTTCTTT.